Below, 5 T cell receptor beta chains from the same sample are listed, as sequenced in a study of CD8+ T cells in alopecia areata. RNA, once extracted, was reverse transcribed into cDNA for use as the sequencing template. Data came from immunoSEQ multiplex PCR; TCRdb stores just in-frame clones and leaves some out. Of some 180,000 clones in the sample, 45% to 60% were seen once. The treatment here: oral pan-JAK inhibitor, 5-10 mg twice daily. Sequenced material: CD8+ T cells sorted from blood, taken at week 52, from a patient treated with tofacitinib. These receptors were obtained from a human donor with alopecia areata.

This clone showed up just a few times. This CDR3 is CASSSDGRLATIQETQYF. The CDR3 nucleotides are TGTGCCAGCAGCTCCGATGGACGGCTAGCGACCATACAAGAGACCCAGTACTTC. This rearrangement joins TRBV9 to TRBJ2-5, with a possible D match to TRBD2 (6 bases). This CDR3 is 18 amino acids long. The V end lost 4 bases, the J end lost 2 bases, and 24 bases lay between the germline ends. Germline V gives CDR1 SGDLS, CDR2 YYNGEE.

This chain connects TRBV19 to TRBJ1-2, with D unclear. CDR1 is LNHDA, CDR2 SQIVND, per germline (reference sequence). V shed 4 bases and J shed 7 bases, with 13 bases lying between them. The CDR3 extends over 13 amino acids. In DNA form, the CDR3 reads TGTGCCAGTAGTAAAGGCGAAGCGCTTGGCTACACCTTC. Protein: CASSKGEALGYTF.

V gene TRBV7-3 combines with J gene TRBJ1-1; tentative D call: TRBD1 (6 bases). The CDR3 length is 14 residues. Germline values: CDR1 SGHTA, CDR2 FQGTGA. Trimming stripped 6 bases from V and 0 bases from J, with 11 bases between. CDR3 protein: CASSQQGLNTEAFF. The CDR3 nucleotides read TGTGCCAGCAGTCAACAGGGCCTGAACACTGAAGCTTTCTTT.

This clone has ten or more counts. The V and J genes are TRBV23-1 and TRBJ2-5; perhaps D is TRBD1 or TRBD2 (5 bases each). TRBV23-1 is reported as an ORF; its role is uncertain. V was shortened by 4 bases and J by 2 bases, with 17 bases between the two germline ends. This CDR3 has 16 residues. The CDR3 DNA reads as TGCGCCAGCAGTCCGGCGATGGGGACGTCTCAAGAGACCCAGTACTTC. Translated: CASSPAMGTSQETQYF.

This clone occurred a few times. The gene calls are TRBV19 and TRBJ1-2; D is undetermined. The germline gives CDR1 LNHDA, CDR2 SQIVND (reference sequence). The length of the CDR3 is 13 residues. The V end was cut by 3 bases, the J end by 4 bases, with 9 bases between. The DNA of the CDR3 is TGTGCCAGTAGTATGGCGGAAATCTATGGCTACACCTTC. This sequence encodes CASSMAEIYGYTF.